A selection of T cell receptor beta chains follows, all from one sample in a study of CD8 T cells in Susac syndrome. TCRdb ran MiXCR on the immunoSEQ multiplex PCR reads and lists one entry per CDR3 protein. The repertoire has some 120,000 distinct CDR3 sequences, 94% of them found once; the top ten carry more than 0.095%. The sample consisted of CD4+ T cells from PBMCs. Receptor source: a human donor in good health. Both conserved end residues are part of each CDR3. The D gene is left open where the match is weak. Rows give clone size only sometimes, using once, few, many, or a class for an expanded clone.

v_gene: TRBV24-1; d_gene: TRBD1; j_gene: TRBJ2-3; abundance: -; CDR3nt: TGTGCCACCAGTGATGGGGGACAGGGCACAGATACGCAGTATTTT; CDR3aa: CATSDGGQGTDTQYF
v_gene: TRBV5-1; d_gene: TRBD2; j_gene: TRBJ2-1; abundance: -; CDR3nt: TGCGCCAGCAGCGTAGTAGCGGGAGGGAACAATGAGCAGTTCTTC; CDR3aa: CASSVVAGGNNEQFF
v_gene: TRBV6-5; d_gene: -; j_gene: TRBJ2-7; abundance: -; CDR3nt: TGTGCCAGCACCAGGACGGGAAGCTCCTACGAGCAGTACTTC; CDR3aa: CASTRTGSSYEQYF
v_gene: TRBV7-9; d_gene: -; j_gene: TRBJ2-6; abundance: -; CDR3nt: TGTGCCAGCAGCCGTGGTGACATATTGGGGGCCAACGTCCTGACTTTC; CDR3aa: CASSRGDILGANVLTF
v_gene: TRBV24-1; d_gene: -; j_gene: TRBJ2-2; abundance: -; CDR3nt: TGTGCCACCAGTCGGGAGATCACCGGGGAGCTGTTTTTT; CDR3aa: CATSREITGELFF
v_gene: TRBV6-5; d_gene: -; j_gene: TRBJ1-2; abundance: -; CDR3nt: TGTGCCAGCAGGGACCCGGGACACTCGGTATACACCTTC; CDR3aa: CASRDPGHSVYTF
v_gene: TRBV28; d_gene: TRBD1; j_gene: TRBJ2-2; abundance: -; CDR3nt: TGTGCCAGCAGTTTAGGACAGGGGCGGCCGGAGTACACCGGGGAGCTGTTTTTT; CDR3aa: CASSLGQGRPEYTGELFF
v_gene: TRBV6-2/TRBV6-3; d_gene: -; j_gene: TRBJ2-7; abundance: -; CDR3nt: TGTGCCAGCTATAGTGGTTACGAGCAGTACTTC; CDR3aa: CASYSGYEQYF
v_gene: TRBV29-1; d_gene: -; j_gene: TRBJ1-4; abundance: -; CDR3nt: TGCAGCGTTGGGGGGGCTGGGGAAAAACTGTTTTTT; CDR3aa: CSVGGAGEKLFF
v_gene: TRBV30; d_gene: TRBD2; j_gene: TRBJ2-1; abundance: -; CDR3nt: TGTGCCTGTTCTATGTGGGGGGGTCTCAATGAGCAGTTCTTC; CDR3aa: CACSMWGGLNEQFF
v_gene: TRBV5-1; d_gene: TRBD2; j_gene: TRBJ2-5; abundance: few; CDR3nt: TGCGCCAGCAACCCTGCGGGGGGCGGAGAGACCCAGTACTTC; CDR3aa: CASNPAGGGETQYF
v_gene: TRBV28; d_gene: -; j_gene: TRBJ1-4; abundance: -; CDR3nt: TGTGCCAGCAGTAGCTACCCAGGGAGTCAGTTTTTT; CDR3aa: CASSSYPGSQFF
v_gene: TRBV29-1; d_gene: TRBD1; j_gene: TRBJ1-2; abundance: -; CDR3nt: TGCAGCGTCCGTCACAGGGGATCGAGTGGCTACACCTTC; CDR3aa: CSVRHRGSSGYTF
v_gene: TRBV29-1; d_gene: -; j_gene: TRBJ2-3; abundance: -; CDR3nt: TGCAGCACCCGTGGAGCCAGGGCTTACACAGATACGCAGTATTTT; CDR3aa: CSTRGARAYTDTQYF
v_gene: TRBV7-2; d_gene: -; j_gene: TRBJ2-5; abundance: -; CDR3nt: TGTGCCAGCAGCTTCAGGCCAGAGACCCAGTACTTC; CDR3aa: CASSFRPETQYF
v_gene: TRBV2; d_gene: TRBD1; j_gene: TRBJ1-1; abundance: once; CDR3nt: TGTGCCAGCAGGGTCACACAGGGGACGGCTTTCTTT; CDR3aa: CASRVTQGTAFF
v_gene: TRBV18; d_gene: -; j_gene: TRBJ2-7; abundance: -; CDR3nt: TGTGCCAGCTCCAAGGGGGGCCTTAGCTCCTACGAGCAGTACTTC; CDR3aa: CASSKGGLSSYEQYF
v_gene: TRBV27; d_gene: TRBD2; j_gene: TRBJ2-5; abundance: -; CDR3nt: TGTGCCAGCAGTTCCCTTCTAGCGGGAATCGAGACCCAGTACTTC; CDR3aa: CASSSLLAGIETQYF
v_gene: TRBV2; d_gene: -; j_gene: TRBJ2-1; abundance: -; CDR3nt: TGTGCCAACGGACCCAGGGGATACAATGAGCAGTTCTTC; CDR3aa: CANGPRGYNEQFF
v_gene: TRBV13; d_gene: TRBD2; j_gene: TRBJ2-3; abundance: -; CDR3nt: TGTGCCAGCAGCCGAGAGACTAGCGGAGGCACAGATACGCAGTATTTT; CDR3aa: CASSRETSGGTDTQYF
v_gene: TRBV15; d_gene: TRBD2; j_gene: TRBJ2-1; abundance: -; CDR3nt: TGTGCCACCAGCAGAGATCGCCCTGGACTAGGGGCCTACAATGAGCAGTTCTTC; CDR3aa: CATSRDRPGLGAYNEQFF
v_gene: TRBV7-2; d_gene: -; j_gene: TRBJ2-2; abundance: -; CDR3nt: TGTGCCAGCAGCCCCGGGCAGTGGGCGGCCGGGGAGCTGTTTTTT; CDR3aa: CASSPGQWAAGELFF
v_gene: TRBV6-5; d_gene: -; j_gene: TRBJ1-5; abundance: once; CDR3nt: TGTGCCAGCAGTTGGGCCCAGCAAAGCAGACACAATCAGCCCCAGCATTTT; CDR3aa: CASSWAQQSRHNQPQHF
v_gene: TRBV5-1; d_gene: -; j_gene: TRBJ2-3; abundance: -; CDR3nt: TGCGCCAGCAGCTTAGCGGAAGACACAGATACGCAGTATTTT; CDR3aa: CASSLAEDTDTQYF